This T cell receptor beta chain was observed in a study of early T cells in non-severe SARS-CoV-2 infection. The CDR3 is made up of 12 amino acids. CDR1 is SQVTM, CDR2 ANQGSEA, per germline. The V gene lost 6 bases and the J gene lost 3 bases, with 11 bases spanning the gap. This clonotype was found many times. Via MiXCR, TCRdb re-called the 5' RACE reads, giving one row per CDR3 protein. The profile shows about 71,000 distinct CDR3 sequences, around 15% of them singletons. The genes are TRBV29-1 and TRBJ1-2, with D maybe TRBD1 (5 bases). This receptor was obtained from an adult who was a healthcare worker with PCR-confirmed SARS-CoV-2 infection or an uninfected control (not recorded which). The sample was whole blood. The CDR3 nucleotides are TGCAGCGTGCCGACAGTTCACTATGGCTACACCTTC. Protein: CSVPTVHYGYTF.